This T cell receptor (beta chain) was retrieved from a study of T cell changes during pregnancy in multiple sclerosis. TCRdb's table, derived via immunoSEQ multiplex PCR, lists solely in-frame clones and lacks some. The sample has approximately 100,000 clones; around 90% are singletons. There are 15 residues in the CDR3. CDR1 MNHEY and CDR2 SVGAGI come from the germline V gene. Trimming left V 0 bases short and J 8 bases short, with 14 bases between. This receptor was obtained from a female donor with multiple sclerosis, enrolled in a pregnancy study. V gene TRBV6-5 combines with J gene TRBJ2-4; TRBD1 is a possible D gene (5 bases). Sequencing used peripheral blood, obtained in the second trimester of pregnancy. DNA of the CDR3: TGTGCCAGCAGTTACTCTGGCAGGGTAGGGGACATTCAGTACTTC. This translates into CASSYSGRVGDIQYF.